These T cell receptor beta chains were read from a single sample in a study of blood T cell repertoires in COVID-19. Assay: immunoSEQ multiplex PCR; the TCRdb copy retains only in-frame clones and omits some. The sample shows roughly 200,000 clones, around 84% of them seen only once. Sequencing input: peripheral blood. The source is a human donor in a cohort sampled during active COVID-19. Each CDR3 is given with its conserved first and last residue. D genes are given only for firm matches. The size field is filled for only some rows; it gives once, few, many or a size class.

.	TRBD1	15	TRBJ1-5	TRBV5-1	TGCGCCAGCAGCTTTACAGGGGATGGCAATCAGCCCCAGCATTTT	CASSFTGDGNQPQHF
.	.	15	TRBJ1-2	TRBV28	TGTGCCAGCAGTTTAATGCGGGGGGAATTTGGCGGCTACACCTTC	CASSLMRGEFGGYTF
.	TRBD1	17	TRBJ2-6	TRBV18	TGTGCCAGCTCCCACGAGACAGGGACCCTTGGGGCCAACGTCCTGACTTTC	CASSHETGTLGANVLTF
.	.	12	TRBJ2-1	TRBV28	TGTGCCAGCAGCGGCTCCTACAATGAGCAGTTCTTC	CASSGSYNEQFF
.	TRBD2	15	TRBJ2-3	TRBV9	TGTGCCAGCAGCGTACGGGGGGAGAATACAGATACGCAGTATTTT	CASSVRGENTDTQYF
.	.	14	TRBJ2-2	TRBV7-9	TGTGCCAGCAGCCGGGGAGGCGGCACCGGGGAGCTGTTTTTT	CASSRGGGTGELFF
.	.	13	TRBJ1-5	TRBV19	TGTGCCAGTAGTATGGAGGTTCGTCAGCCCCAGCATTTT	CASSMEVRQPQHF
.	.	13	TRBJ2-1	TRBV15	TGTGCCACCAGCAGAGATTTGAGTCATGAGCAGTTCTTC	CATSRDLSHEQFF
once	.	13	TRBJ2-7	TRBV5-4	TGTGCCAGCAGCAACCCGGGACACAAAGATAAGTACTTC	CASSNPGHKDKYF
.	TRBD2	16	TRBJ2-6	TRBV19	TGTGCCAGTAGTCTGGGGGGAGGGTATGGGGCCAACGTCCTGACTTTC	CASSLGGGYGANVLTF
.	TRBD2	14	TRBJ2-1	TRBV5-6	TGTGCCAGCACCCCTTGGGGGGGAGGTCTGGCGCAGTTCTTC	CASTPWGGGLAQFF
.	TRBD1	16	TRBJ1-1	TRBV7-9	TGTGCCAGCAGCCACGAATCGGGACAGGGTTACGCTGAAGCTTTCTTT	CASSHESGQGYAEAFF
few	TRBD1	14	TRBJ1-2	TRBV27	TGTGCCAGCAGACGGCTGGACAGGGAGTATGGCTACACCTTC	CASRRLDREYGYTF
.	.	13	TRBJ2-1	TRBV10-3	TGTGCCTTAGGCGGGGCCAATTCAGATGAGCAGTTCTTC	CALGGANSDEQFF
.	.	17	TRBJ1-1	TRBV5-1	TGCGCCAGCAGCCCGACAGTACGTTCCCACCTGAACACTGAAGCTTTCTTT	CASSPTVRSHLNTEAFF
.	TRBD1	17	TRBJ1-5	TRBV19	TGTGCCAGTAGCGACAGGGGAGTGGGTTTGAGCAATCAGCCCCAGCATTTT	CASSDRGVGLSNQPQHF
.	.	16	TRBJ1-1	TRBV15	TGTGCCACCAGCAGAGTCCCCAGGGGCGTAAACACTGAAGCTTTCTTT	CATSRVPRGVNTEAFF
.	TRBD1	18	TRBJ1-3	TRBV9	TGTGCCAGCAGCCATTCTGGACAGGGGGCTTTATATGGAAACACCATATATTTT	CASSHSGQGALYGNTIYF
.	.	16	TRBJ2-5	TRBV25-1	TGTGCCAGCAGTGCGGAACAGGGTGGACTCCAAGAGACCCAGTACTTC	CASSAEQGGLQETQYF
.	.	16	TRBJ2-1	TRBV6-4	TGTGCCAGCAGTGACTTGTACGGGAGCTCCTACAATGAGCAGTTCTTC	CASSDLYGSSYNEQFF
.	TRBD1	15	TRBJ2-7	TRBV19	TGTGCCAGTAGTGTCGACAGGGGGCCCTCCTACGAGCAGTACTTC	CASSVDRGPSYEQYF
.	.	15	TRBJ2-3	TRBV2	TGTGCCAGCAGTGAGACGAAACAACCCGAGGATCCGCAGTATTTT	CASSETKQPEDPQYF
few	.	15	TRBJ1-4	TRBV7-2	TGTGCCAGCAGCCCCCGGCATGGGACAAATGAAAAACTGTTTTTT	CASSPRHGTNEKLFF
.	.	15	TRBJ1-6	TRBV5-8	TGTGCCAGCAATAAGGGGCAGAACTATAATTCACCCCTCCACTTT	CASNKGQNYNSPLHF
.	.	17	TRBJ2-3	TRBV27	TGTGCCAGCAGTTTTCGGGGGTACGGGAGCCGCACAGATACGCAGTATTTT	CASSFRGYGSRTDTQYF
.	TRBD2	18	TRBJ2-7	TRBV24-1	TGTGCCACCAGTGATTCCGGCGGGGGGCTAGCGGGAGGCAACGAGCAGTACTTC	CATSDSGGGLAGGNEQYF
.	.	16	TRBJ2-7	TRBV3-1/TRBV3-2	TGTGCCAGCAGCCAAGATTCGGGGGAGCTCCGCCTCGAGCAGTACTTC	CASSQDSGELRLEQYF
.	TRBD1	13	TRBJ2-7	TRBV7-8	TGTGCCAGCAGCTCAAACCGGGACAGGGTTCGGTACTTC	CASSSNRDRVRYF
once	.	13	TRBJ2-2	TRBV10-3	TGTGCCATCAGTGAGTGGCCCACCGGGGAGCTGTTTTTT	CAISEWPTGELFF
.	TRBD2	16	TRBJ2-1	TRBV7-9	TGTGCCAGCAGCCAGACTAGCGGGAGGGCCTGGAATGAGCAGTTCTTC	CASSQTSGRAWNEQFF
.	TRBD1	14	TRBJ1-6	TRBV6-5	TGTGCCAGCAGCTCGACAGGGCGCTCCTCCCCCCTCCACTTT	CASSSTGRSSPLHF
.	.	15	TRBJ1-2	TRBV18	TGTGCCAGCTCCCTCGACAGAGGCAATAACTATGGCTACACCTTC	CASSLDRGNNYGYTF
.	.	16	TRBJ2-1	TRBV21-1	TGTGCCAGCAGCCTGGGACTAGCGGAACCCTACAATGAGCAGTTCTTC	CASSLGLAEPYNEQFF
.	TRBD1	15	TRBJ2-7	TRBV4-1	TGCGCCAGCAGCTTGCGGACAGGCGAACACTACGAGCAGTACTTC	CASSLRTGEHYEQYF
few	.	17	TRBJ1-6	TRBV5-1	TGCGCCAGCAGCTTTCGGGGAGGGCCCTACCAGGCGGCACCCCTCCACTTT	CASSFRGGPYQAAPLHF
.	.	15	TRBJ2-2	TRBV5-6	TGTGCCAGCTATCGAATAAAACAGAACACCGGGGAGCTGTTTTTT	CASYRIKQNTGELFF
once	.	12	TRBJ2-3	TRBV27	TGTGCCAGCAGTCACTCCACAGATACGCAGTATTTT	CASSHSTDTQYF
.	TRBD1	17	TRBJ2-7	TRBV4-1	TGCGCCAGCAGCCAAGTTCTAAGGCTGGGACAGGGGATCGAGCAGTACTTC	CASSQVLRLGQGIEQYF
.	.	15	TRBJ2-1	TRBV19	TGTGCCACAGGGACCTGGGGGGAGTACAACAATGAGCAGTTCTTC	CATGTWGEYNNEQFF
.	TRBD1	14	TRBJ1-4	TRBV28	TGTGCCAGCAGAGACAGGGGGCCTAATGAAAAACTGTTTTTT	CASRDRGPNEKLFF
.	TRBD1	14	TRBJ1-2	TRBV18	TGTGCCAGCTCCCCCGACAGGGACACCTATGGCTACACCTTC	CASSPDRDTYGYTF
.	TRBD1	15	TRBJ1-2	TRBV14	TGTGCCAGCAGCCAAGCTACGGGACAGGGGGTTGGCTACACCTTC	CASSQATGQGVGYTF
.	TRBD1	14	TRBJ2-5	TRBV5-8	TGTGCCAGCAGCTTTGAGACAGGGACAGAGACCCAGTACTTC	CASSFETGTETQYF
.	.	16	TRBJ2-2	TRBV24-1	TGTGCCACCAGTACCACGGGAGATTCGAACACCGGGGAGCTGTTTTTT	CATSTTGDSNTGELFF
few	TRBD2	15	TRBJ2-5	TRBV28	TGTGCCAGCAGTACCACTAGCGGGAGGGTCGAGACCCAGTACTTC	CASSTTSGRVETQYF
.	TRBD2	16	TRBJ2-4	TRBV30	TGTGCCTGGAGTTCCCATAGCGGGTTAGCCAAAAACATTCAGTACTTC	CAWSSHSGLAKNIQYF
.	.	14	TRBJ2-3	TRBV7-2	TGTGCCAGCAGCCGGAGCGGCAGCACAGATACGCAGTATTTT	CASSRSGSTDTQYF
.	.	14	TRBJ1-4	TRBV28	TGTGCCAGCAGCGAACAGGAGACTAATGAAAAACTGTTTTTT	CASSEQETNEKLFF
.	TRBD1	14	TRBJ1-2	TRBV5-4	TGTGCCAGCAGCTCGCAGGGGGCGGGGAGAGGCTACACCTTC	CASSSQGAGRGYTF
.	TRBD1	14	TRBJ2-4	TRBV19	TGTGCCAGTAAAGGGGGGACAGGCCTCAACATTCAGTACTTC	CASKGGTGLNIQYF
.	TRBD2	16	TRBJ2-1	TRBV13	TGTGCCAGCAGCCCCTCGACTAGCGGGAGGTCCTATGAGCAGTTCTTC	CASSPSTSGRSYEQFF
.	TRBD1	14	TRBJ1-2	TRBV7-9	TGTGCCAGCAGCTTATTGGGACAGGTCGATGGCTACACCTTC	CASSLLGQVDGYTF
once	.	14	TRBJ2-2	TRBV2	TGTGCCAGCAGATACAGTTCCAACACCGGGGAGCTGTTTTTT	CASRYSSNTGELFF
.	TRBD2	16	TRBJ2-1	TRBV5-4	TGTGCCAGCAGCCCCTCCCAAACGGGAGGGTACAATGAGCAGTTCTTC	CASSPSQTGGYNEQFF
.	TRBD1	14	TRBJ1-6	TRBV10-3	TGTGCCATCAGGGGGACAGCCTCAAATTCACCCCTCCACTTT	CAIRGTASNSPLHF
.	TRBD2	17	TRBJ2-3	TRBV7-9	TGTGCCAGCAGCTTAGCGAGGTCTAGCGGGTCCGCAGATACGCAGTATTTT	CASSLARSSGSADTQYF
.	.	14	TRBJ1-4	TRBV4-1	TGCGCCAGCAGCCAAGGGGGGAGGAATGAAGAACTGTTTTTT	CASSQGGRNEELFF
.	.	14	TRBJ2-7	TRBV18	TGTGCCAGCTCACCACGGGCCGGATCCTACGAGCAGTACTTC	CASSPRAGSYEQYF
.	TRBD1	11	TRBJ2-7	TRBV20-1	TGCAGTGCTGCAGGGGGCCACGAGCAGTACTTC	CSAAGGHEQYF
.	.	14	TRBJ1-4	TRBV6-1	TGTGCCAGCAGTGAGGAGGGGCCTGCGGGGAAACTGTTTTTT	CASSEEGPAGKLFF